Shown below are 22 T cell receptor beta chains from a single sample sequenced in a study of T cells in Graves' hyperthyroidism and ophthalmopathy. What was amplified from RNA transcripts were TCR beta CDR3 regions. A first-round RT-PCR of the TCR CDR3 used the HTBI primer set. TCRdb independently ran MiXCR on the multiplex PCR reads; one entry per CDR3 protein. The sample gives 500,000 to 800,000 distinct CDR3 sequences, around 15% of which show up once; approximately 12% is in the top ten. Sequencing input: blood. Source of these receptors: a woman between 50 and 59 years old with Graves' ophthalmopathy.

This clonotype has ten or more counts. The V and J genes are TRBV2 and TRBJ1-2; D unresolved. The CDR3 extends over 16 amino acids. CDR1 is SNHLY, CDR2 FYNNEI, per germline. V was clipped by 5 bases and J by 1 base, with 17 bases between them. The CDR3 loop reads CASSQSRDTNNYGYTF. The CDR3 coding sequence is TGTGCCAGCAGTCAGAGCCGAGACACCAATAACTATGGCTACACCTTC.

The chain links TRBV6-2 or TRBV6-3 to TRBJ2-5, with D unclear. This CDR3 has 10 residues. Germline lookup yields CDR1 MNHEY and CDR2 SVGEGT. The V gene lost 7 bases and the J gene lost 2 bases, with 2 bases spanning the gap. In DNA form, the CDR3 reads TGTGCCAGCAATCAAGAGACCCAGTACTTC. It encodes CASNQETQYF.

V gene TRBV27 combines with J gene TRBJ2-3; a possible D gene is TRBD2 (6 bases). Germline loops: CDR1 MNHEY, CDR2 SMNVEV (reference sequence). The ends were cut back, 4 bases at V and 3 bases at J, with 14 bases in the middle. The CDR3 length is 15 residues. The CDR3 protein is CASSSPPGGTDTQYF. In DNA form, the CDR3 reads TGTGCCAGCAGTTCCCCCCCCGGGGGTACAGATACGCAGTATTTT.

This clonotype has ten or more counts. The chain has TRBV5-1 and TRBJ1-1, with 9 nucleotides matching TRBD1. V shed 3 bases and J 4 bases; nucleotides not matched to a gene: 7. From germline, CDR1 is SGHRS and CDR2 YFSETQ. The CDR3 runs to 15 residues. CDR3 amino acids: CASSSGQGWSTEAFF. Here the CDR3 DNA reads TGCGCCAGCAGCTCCGGACAGGGGTGGAGCACTGAAGCTTTCTTT.

The sample holds many counts of this clonotype. The chain carries TRBV5-1 and TRBJ1-5; D is uncertain. V shed 4 bases and J shed 4 bases, with 12 bases lying between them. The CDR3 is 14 residues long. CDR1 is SGHRS, CDR2 YFSETQ, per germline. The CDR3 protein is CASSIGVGNQPQHF. CDR3 sequence (DNA): TGCGCCAGCAGCATTGGAGTGGGGAATCAGCCCCAGCATTTT. Together with reference TRBV5-1 and TRBJ1-5, the CDR3 gives the full variable domain: KAGVTQTPRYLIKTRGQQVTLSCSPISGHRSVSWYQQTPGQGLQFLFEYFSETQRNKGNFPGRFSGRQFSNSRSEMNVSTLELGDSALYLCASSIGVGNQPQHFGDGTRLSIL.

The chain has TRBV11-3 and TRBJ2-7; 9 nucleotides align to TRBD2. From germline, CDR1 is SGHNT and CDR2 YENEEA. J gave up 1 base and V 5 bases, and 9 bases lay outside the gene matches. The CDR3 has 16 residues. CDR3 loop: CASSPISGSWSYEQYF. As DNA, the CDR3 is TGTGCCAGCAGCCCTATTAGCGGGAGTTGGTCCTACGAGCAGTACTTC.

The sample holds many counts of this clonotype. CDR3 in amino acids: CASSLVGARETQYF. CDR3 nucleotides: TGTGCCAGCAGTTTAGTGGGAGCTCGGGAGACCCAGTACTTC. The genes are TRBV28 and TRBJ2-5; the D gene is possibly TRBD2 (5 bases). This CDR3 has 14 amino acids. Germline assignment: CDR1 MDHEN and CDR2 SYDVKM. V shed 2 bases and J shed 5 bases, with 12 bases lying between them.

This clonotype was observed a few times. For the CDR3, the DNA is TGTGCCACCAGTGATTTGCTTAGCGGAGGGCTCCAGCAGTTCTTC. Translating gives CATSDLLSGGLQQFF. The chain is built from TRBV24-1 and TRBJ2-1, with D possibly TRBD2 on 6 matching bases. Germline CDR1 is KGHDR and CDR2 is SFDVKD. Between the trimmed V and J ends, which lost 0 bases and 11 bases, there was a span of 16 bases. The CDR3 spans 15 residues.

This clonotype was counted once. A much larger clone sits a single nucleotide away, making a read error possible. J is TRBJ2-3 and V is TRBV28; 8 nucleotides align to TRBD2. CDR3 size: 16 residues. CDR1 is MDHEN, CDR2 SYDVKM, per germline. V shed 10 bases, J shed 5 bases, and the junction held 17 bases outside the gene matches. The CDR3 nucleotides are TGTGCCACGCCGGGGTTTGCGGGAGGTAGGGTAGATACGCAGTATTTT. Encoded protein: CATPGFAGGRVDTQYF.

Only a few counts were recorded for this clonotype. V and J are TRBV12-5 and TRBJ2-2; D is uncertain. Per the germline V gene, CDR1 is LGHNT and CDR2 is FRNRAP. The CDR3 spans 14 residues. V lost 3 bases, J lost 5 bases, and 10 bases lay in between. This CDR3 is CASGFPTQTGELFF. The CDR3 region has the DNA TGTGCTAGTGGTTTCCCCACACAGACCGGGGAGCTGTTTTTT.

The V call is TRBV28, the J call TRBJ2-1; 8 bases fit TRBD2. After removal of 5 bases from V and 1 base from J, the junction contained 7 bases not matched to a gene. Germline V gene data show CDR1 as MDHEN and CDR2 as SYDVKM. CDR3 length: 16 amino acids. CDR3 bases: TGTGCCAGCAGTGATACTAGCGGATTTTCCTACAATGAGCAGTTCTTC. The encoded protein is CASSDTSGFSYNEQFF.

This clonotype was detected only a few times. The V call is TRBV12-3 or TRBV12-4, the J call TRBJ2-2, with a possible D match to TRBD1 (5 bases). Trimming took off 3 bases at V and 6 bases at J, with 11 bases between the two ends. There are 14 residues in the CDR3. The CDR3 coding sequence is TGTGCCAGCAGTTTGCTTTGGGGCCCCGGGGAGCTGTTTTTT. Its translation: CASSLLWGPGELFF.

This clonotype was seen a handful of times. This chain uses TRBV2 with TRBJ1-6; weak D call: TRBD1 (5 bases). CDR3 length: 14 amino acids. Germline assignment: CDR1 SNHLY and CDR2 FYNNEI. Trimming stripped 1 base from V and 4 bases from J, with 5 bases between. In DNA, the CDR3 is TGTGCCAGCAGTGAAGGGGGGTATAATTCACCCCTCCACTTT. As protein: CASSEGGYNSPLHF.

This clonotype was detected ten times or more. This sequence joins TRBV5-6 and TRBJ2-1; 7 positions agree with TRBD2. Germline-derived CDR1 and CDR2 are SGHDT and YYEEEE. The CDR3 contains 14 residues. Trimming took 3 bases from V and 7 from J; bases not matched to a gene: 7. The CDR3 DNA follows: TGTGCCAGCAGCTCCGGGACTATGACGAATGAGCAGTTCTTC. Translating it yields CASSSGTMTNEQFF.

This chain uses TRBV19 with TRBJ2-2; the D is unclear. Trimming took 1 base from V and 0 from J, leaving 9 bases between them. Germline V lookup: CDR1 LNHDA, CDR2 SQIVND (reference sequence). The CDR3 is 16 amino acids. The CDR3 sequence is CASSIVGIPNTGELFF. The CDR3 DNA reads TGTGCCAGTAGTATAGTTGGGATCCCGAACACCGGGGAGCTGTTTTTT.

The chain joins TRBV19 to TRBJ2-3, with D hard to call. V was shortened by 7 bases and J by 8 bases, with 19 bases between the two germline ends. Germline CDR1 is LNHDA and CDR2 is SQIVND (reference sequence). There are 14 residues in the CDR3. The CDR3, as DNA: TGTGCCAGTAACACCAGATCCCAGGCCGGTACGCAGTATTTT. Encoded protein: CASNTRSQAGTQYF.

There are a few counts of this clonotype. V and J are TRBV7-8 and TRBJ2-1; 8 positions match TRBD1. The germline V gene has CDR1 SGHVS and CDR2 FQNEAQ. Trimming took 4 bases from V and 8 from J; bases not matched to a gene: 10. The CDR3 contains 15 residues. CDR3 nucleotide sequence: TGTGCCAGCAGCTCAACTCAGGGGGCTGGCGATGAGCAGTTCTTC. Translation: CASSSTQGAGDEQFF.

The rearrangement uses TRBV3-1 and TRBJ2-7, with D tentatively TRBD2 (6 bases). Germline V gives CDR1 LGHDT, CDR2 YNNKEL (reference sequence). The CDR3 spans 14 residues. V lost 6 bases and J 7 bases, leaving 19 bases between the germline ends. The CDR3 nucleotides read TGTGCCAGCAGGCAACTAGCAAACCCGGGAGAGCAGTACTTC. Protein sequence: CASRQLANPGEQYF.

This sequence joins TRBV10-3 and TRBJ2-5, with 9 bases that match TRBD2. Per germline, CDR1 ENHRY and CDR2 SYGVKD. The V and J ends lost 3 bases and 3 bases, in that order; junction bases with no gene match: 8. The CDR3 runs 16 residues. In DNA form, the CDR3 reads TGTGCCATCAGTGATTCGCGGGAGGGCGTTAAAGAGACCCAGTACTTC. Protein sequence: CAISDSREGVKETQYF.

This clonotype was picked up a small number of times. This chain joins TRBV18 and TRBJ2-1, with 12 bases lining up with TRBD2. The CDR3 is 17 amino acids. With V trimmed by 2 bases and J by 7 bases, 9 bases remained unmatched. Germline V gives CDR1 KGHSH, CDR2 LQKENI. The CDR3 loop reads CASSPTLAGGPGNEQFF. The CDR3 bases are TGTGCCAGCTCACCAACGCTAGCGGGAGGGCCTGGGAATGAGCAGTTCTTC. The full variable domain, with the rest looked up from reference TRBV18 and TRBJ2-1, is NAGVMQNPRHLVRRRGQEARLRCSPMKGHSHVYWYRQLPEEGLKFMVYLQKENIIDESGMPKERFSAEFPKEGPSILRIQQVVRGDSAAYFCASSPTLAGGPGNEQFFGPGTRLTVL.

There are many counts of this clonotype. The J gene is TRBJ1-2, the V gene TRBV24-1; a weak D match, TRBD1 (6 bases). V lost 4 bases to trimming and J lost 7 bases, with 12 bases between them. This CDR3 is built from 13 residues. CDR1 and CDR2 (germline): KGHDR, SFDVKD. As DNA, the CDR3 is TGTGCCACCAGTGACAGGGGTCGCGGTGGCTACACCTTC. Protein sequence: CATSDRGRGGYTF.

The table lists this clonotype with many counts. The rearrangement links TRBV5-1 to TRBJ2-2; 10 bases line up with TRBD2. Germline lookup yields CDR1 SGHRS and CDR2 YFSETQ. The ends lost 4 bases at V and 6 bases at J; junction bases unmatched: 6. This CDR3 spans 15 amino acids. This chain's CDR3 is CASSQGLARPGELFF. DNA of the CDR3: TGCGCCAGCAGCCAGGGACTAGCGCGCCCCGGGGAGCTGTTTTTT.